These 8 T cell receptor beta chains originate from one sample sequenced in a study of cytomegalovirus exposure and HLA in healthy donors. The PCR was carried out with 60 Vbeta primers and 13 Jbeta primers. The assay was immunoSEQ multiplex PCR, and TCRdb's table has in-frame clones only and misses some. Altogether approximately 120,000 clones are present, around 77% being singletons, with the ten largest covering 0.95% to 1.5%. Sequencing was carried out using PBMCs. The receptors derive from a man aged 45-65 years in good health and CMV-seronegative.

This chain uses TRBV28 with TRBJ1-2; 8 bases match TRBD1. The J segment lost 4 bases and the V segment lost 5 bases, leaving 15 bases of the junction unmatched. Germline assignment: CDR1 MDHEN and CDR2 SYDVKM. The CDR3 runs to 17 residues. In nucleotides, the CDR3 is TGTGCCAGCAGTCGGGGGACAGGAGCCCGCTCTTCCTATGGCTACACCTTC. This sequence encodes CASSRGTGARSSYGYTF.

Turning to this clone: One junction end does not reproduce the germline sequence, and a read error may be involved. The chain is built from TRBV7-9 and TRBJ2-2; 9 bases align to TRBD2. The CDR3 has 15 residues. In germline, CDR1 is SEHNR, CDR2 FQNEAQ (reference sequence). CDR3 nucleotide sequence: TGTGCCAGCAGCCTAGCGGGGAGGGGCACCGGGGAGCTGTTTTTT. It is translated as CASSLAGRGTGELFF.

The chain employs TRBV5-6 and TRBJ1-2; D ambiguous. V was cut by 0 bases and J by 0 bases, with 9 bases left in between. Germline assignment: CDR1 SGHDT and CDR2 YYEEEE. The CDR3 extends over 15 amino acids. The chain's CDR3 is CASSLDPLANYGYTF. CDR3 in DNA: TGTGCCAGCAGCTTGGACCCTCTAGCTAACTATGGCTACACCTTC. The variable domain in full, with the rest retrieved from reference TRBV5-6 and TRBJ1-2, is DAGVTQSPTHLIKTRGQQVTLRCSPKSGHDTVSWYQQALGQGPQFIFQYYEEEERQRGNFPDRFSGHQFPNYSSELNVNALLLGDSALYLCASSLDPLANYGYTFGSGTRLTVV.

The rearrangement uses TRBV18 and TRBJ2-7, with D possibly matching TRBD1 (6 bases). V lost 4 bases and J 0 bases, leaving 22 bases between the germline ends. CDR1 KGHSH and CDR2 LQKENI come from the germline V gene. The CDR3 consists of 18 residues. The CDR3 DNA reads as TGTGCCAGCTCACTCAGCCGGGACACCGGCTTGAGCTCCTACGAGCAGTACTTC. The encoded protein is CASSLSRDTGLSSYEQYF.

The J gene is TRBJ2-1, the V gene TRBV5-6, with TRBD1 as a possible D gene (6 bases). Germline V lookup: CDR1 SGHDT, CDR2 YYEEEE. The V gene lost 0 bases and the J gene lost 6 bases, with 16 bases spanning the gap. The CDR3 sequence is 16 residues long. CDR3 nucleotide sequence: TGTGCCAGCAGCTTGGGTACCAGGGGAAGTTTCAATGAGCAGTTCTTC. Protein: CASSLGTRGSFNEQFF.

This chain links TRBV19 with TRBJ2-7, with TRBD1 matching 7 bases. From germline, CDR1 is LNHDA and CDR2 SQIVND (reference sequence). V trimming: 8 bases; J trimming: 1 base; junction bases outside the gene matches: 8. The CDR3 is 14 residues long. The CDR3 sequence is CASAIDRASYEQYF. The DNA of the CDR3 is TGTGCCAGTGCCATTGACAGGGCGTCCTACGAGCAGTACTTC.

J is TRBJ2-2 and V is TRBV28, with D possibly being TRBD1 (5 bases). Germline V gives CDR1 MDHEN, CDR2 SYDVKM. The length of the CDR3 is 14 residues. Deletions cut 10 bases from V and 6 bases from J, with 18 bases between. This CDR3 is CATLRGSVPGELFF. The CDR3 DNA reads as TGTGCCACCCTTAGGGGAAGTGTTCCCGGGGAGCTGTTTTTT.

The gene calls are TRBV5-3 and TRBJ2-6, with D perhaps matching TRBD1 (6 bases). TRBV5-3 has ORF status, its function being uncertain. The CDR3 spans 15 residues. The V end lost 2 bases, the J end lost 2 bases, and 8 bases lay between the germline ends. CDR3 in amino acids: CARSLAGAGANVLTF. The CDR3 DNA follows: TGTGCCAGAAGCTTAGCAGGGGCTGGGGCCAACGTCCTGACTTTC.